This TCR beta chain was sequenced in a study of STAT5B mutations in CD4+ large granular lymphocyte leukemia (dated by TCRdb to between 2021 and 2023). In the study overall: Among healthy controls, the CDR3 'QG' motif was associated with a particular HLA allele. Flow cytometry performed on FACSCanto II or FACSVerse showed that the purified fractions had more than 95% purity among lymphocytes. The study compared the TCRbeta repertoires of patients with CD4+ T-cell large granular lymphocyte leukemia against the TCRbeta repertoires of healthy blood donors.

As to this clone: Its antigen remains undetermined. Base qualities are not recorded, but no much larger clone differs from it by a single base.

Including cysteine and phenylalanine, the CDR3 has 15 amino acids. Only the CDR3 part of the read is kept: 45 bases, read in frame from the first base. Trimming removed 4 bases from V and 5 bases from J; the gene matches leave 4 bases unexplained. In the germline V gene, CDR1 corresponds to SGHRS and CDR2 to YFSETQ. Study-level results and caveats: CD4-sorted patient repertoires appeared more clonal than healthy CD4+ repertoires, and this difference persisted after removing the putative leukemic clones. TRBV06-family usage was enriched among the top patient clones (8/27) compared with healthy controls (2/35). The data were not HLA-matched, and the higher clonality in CD4+ T-LGLL than in CD8+ T-LGLL could be due to the relatively small sample size. Main leukemic clonotypes were private to each patient, although roughly 24% of the main leukemic clonotypes were found at low frequency in the non-leukemic repertoires of other patients.

The healthy control group was made up of more than 35 blood donors, and the Finnish Red Cross blood service supplied their buffy coats. All TCR-sequenced material derived from peripheral blood: patient blood samples and healthy donor buffy coats. Ficoll-Hypaque gradient centrifugation was used to isolate peripheral blood mononuclear cells. CD4+ cells were magnetically purified from the buffy coats of healthy controls. Genomic DNA was extracted using the Gentra Puregene Cell and Tissue kit, and a Qubit 2.0 fluorometer was used to quantify it. The immunoSEQ assay at survey resolution was applied to genomic DNA for sequencing of TCRbeta rearrangements. In the source study's methods: In the TCR sequencing data, the lowest productive clonotype frequency that could be detected was 2.59 x 10-5. Only productive TCRbeta rearrangements, defined as complete and in-frame sequences, were included in the analyses. Clonality for each sample was calculated as Simpson clonality in the immunoSEQ Analyzer version 3.0. Clones were categorized by frequency as very rare, small, medium, large (1-20%) or hyperexpanded (>20%). Generation probabilities were estimated with OLGA 1.2.3, V-gene circos plots were made with VDJtools, specificities were searched in VDJdb, and CDR3 motifs were identified with GLIPH. TCRdb carries this immuneACCESS record with in-frame sequences only. Its versions omit some clonotypes, under half of them owing to an unresolved V gene in the studies checked, with the rest unexplained. V, J and clone size are taken as reported in that table, and D and trimming were inferred from the DNA itself. In all, the sample holds nearly 45,000 clones, and 80% to 90% of those were seen once. Less than 3% of the sample goes to the ten largest clones.

The chain is made from TRBV5-1 and TRBJ2-1; TRBD2 agrees with 12 junctional bases. The clonotype comes from a human donor in good health. The source material was CD4+ T cells from blood buffy coats. The CDR3 is CASSPWTSGDNEQFF. Read as DNA, the sequence is TGCGCCAGCAGCCCATGGACTAGCGGGGACAATGAGCAGTTCTTC.